This T cell receptor (beta chain) was found in a study of beta chain features in type 1 diabetes. General observations from the study: Type 1 diabetes patients had VDJ junctions that carried fewer insertions and more deletions.

A heparinised blood draw that averaged around 110 mL was obtained once from each donor. Regarding this clone: The antigen remains undetermined.

Expressed TCRB transcripts got sequenced, as all isolated RNA was reverse transcribed. Naive, central memory and regulatory T cell samples yielded about 4 million reads on average. Using immunoSEQ multiplex PCR, the repertoire was profiled, and TCRdb retains in-frame clones only, with some absent. The sample consists of a few hundred thousand clones, about 30% of them appearing once. This CDR3 has 14 amino acids. The germline V and J ends were trimmed by 3 bases and 0 bases, with 5 bases remaining between them. Germline V gene data show CDR1 as SNHLY and CDR2 as FYNNEI. The chain has TRBV2 and TRBJ2-2, with D uncertain. Sequenced input: central memory CD4+ T cells from blood. The receptor comes from a man aged 25 to 40 in good health. The CDR3 nucleotides read TGTGCCAGCAGTGACAGACCGAACACCGGGGAGCTGTTTTTT. This sequence encodes CASSDRPNTGELFF.